The 15 T cell receptor beta chains presented below share a single source sample, sequenced in a study of T cell responses to AZD1222 COVID-19 vaccine. Produced via immunoSEQ multiplex PCR; TCRdb's table is partial and in-frame only. The top ten hold approximately 1.4% of the sample, which has around 190,000 clones, over 80% seen once. The starting material was peripheral blood, obtained on day 0 of AZD1222 vaccination. These receptors all stem from an adult in good health.

The chain employs TRBV6-6 and TRBJ1-5; tentatively, D is TRBD1 (6 bases). V dropped 0 bases and J dropped 7 bases, with 16 bases sitting between them. The CDR3 covers 16 residues. Germline-derived CDR1 and CDR2 are MNHNY and SVGAGI (reference sequence). Here the CDR3 DNA reads TGTGCCAGCAGTTACTCGAAGGGCAGGGGTGAGCAGCCCCAGCATTTT. Amino acids: CASSYSKGRGEQPQHF.

The genes are TRBV6-6 and TRBJ2-1, with TRBD1 identical over 8 bases. Trimming removed 5 bases from V and 4 bases from J; junction bases left unmatched: 7. The germline CDR1 and CDR2 sequences are MNHNY and SVGAGI (reference sequence). The CDR3 is made up of 15 amino acids. The CDR3 DNA follows: TGTGCCAGCAGTCCCACAGGGGGAGGTTACAATGAGCAGTTCTTC. Amino acids: CASSPTGGGYNEQFF.

The chain's CDR3 is CAISDRGQKGDYGYTF. The CDR3 DNA follows: TGTGCCATCAGTGACAGGGGGCAAAAGGGGGACTATGGCTACACCTTC. The rearrangement links TRBV10-3 to TRBJ1-2; 8 bases map to TRBD1. The CDR3 extends over 16 amino acids. V trimming: 3 bases; J trimming: 3 bases; junction bases outside the gene matches: 9. The germline CDR1 and CDR2 sequences are ENHRY and SYGVKD.

The V gene is TRBV2, the J gene TRBJ1-1; D possibly corresponds to TRBD1 (5 bases). V was pared by 5 bases and J by 2 bases, with 9 bases between. The V gene's germline CDR1 is SNHLY and CDR2 FYNNEI. The CDR3 runs to 13 residues. The CDR3 spells CASSRGPNTEAFF. The CDR3 DNA follows: TGTGCCAGCAGTCGGGGACCAAACACTGAAGCTTTCTTT.

The V and J genes are TRBV6-4 and TRBJ1-1; 11 nucleotides line up with TRBD1. CDR1 and CDR2 (germline): MRHNA, SNTAGT. This CDR3 region has 18 residues. V shed 3 bases and J 4 bases; nucleotides not matched to a gene: 13. The CDR3 bases are TGTGCCAGCAGTGAGTCCGCCGGGACAGGGGGTGATCGCACTGAAGCTTTCTTT. This gives the protein CASSESAGTGGDRTEAFF.

V gene TRBV6-5 combines with J gene TRBJ1-4, with D unresolved. Germline CDR1 is MNHEY and CDR2 is SVGAGI. V was cut by 0 bases and J by 1 base, with 6 bases left in between. The CDR3 runs 15 residues. CDR3 region: CASSYSTGTNEKLFF. CDR3 bases: TGTGCCAGCAGTTACTCTACTGGAACTAATGAAAAACTGTTTTTT.

The chain couples TRBV2 to TRBJ1-4; 8 bases fit TRBD1. Trimming removed 3 bases from V and 8 bases from J; junction bases left unmatched: 14. The CDR3 sequence is 17 residues long. From germline, CDR1 is SNHLY and CDR2 FYNNEI. For the CDR3, the DNA is TGTGCCAGCAGTGAGTCGGCAGGGGGCGAGTTCAAGGAAAAACTGTTTTTT. This sequence encodes CASSESAGGEFKEKLFF.

J is TRBJ1-1 and V is TRBV7-9; D call uncertain. CDR3 length equals 11 residues. V gave up 8 bases and J gave up 5 bases, with 9 bases separating them. Germline CDR1 and CDR2: SEHNR and FQNEAQ (reference sequence). The CDR3 sequence: CASGGMTEAFF. For the CDR3, the DNA is TGTGCCAGCGGAGGGATGACTGAAGCTTTCTTT.

The gene calls are TRBV29-1 and TRBJ1-1, with D perhaps TRBD1 (6 bases). Deletions cut 8 bases from V and 3 bases from J, with 16 bases between. The germline V gene encodes CDR1 SQVTM and CDR2 ANQGSEA. The CDR3 spans 13 residues. The CDR3, as DNA: TGCAGCACCAAGGGGGTTCGGGACACTGAAGCTTTCTTT. It translates to CSTKGVRDTEAFF.

The chain is built from TRBV3-1 (or the pseudogene TRBV3-2) and TRBJ1-3; TRBD1 agrees at 10 bases. Germline V gives CDR1 LGHDT, CDR2 YNNKEL (reference sequence). This CDR3 comprises 17 residues. With V trimmed by 4 bases and J by 1 base, 7 bases remained unmatched. CDR3 loop: CASSPWDRGSSGNTIYF. In DNA form, the CDR3 reads TGTGCCAGCAGCCCTTGGGACAGGGGTTCTTCTGGAAACACCATATATTTT.

The chain combines TRBV9 with TRBJ2-5; possibly TRBD1 for D (5 bases). CDR1 and CDR2 from the germline V gene are SGDLS and YYNGEE. The CDR3 totals 14 residues. V was cut by 4 bases and J by 4 bases, with 14 bases left in between. CDR3 nucleotide sequence: TGTGCCAGCAGCCCTGGGGCCCACCCAGAGACCCAGTACTTC. Amino acid sequence: CASSPGAHPETQYF.

The rearrangement links TRBV7-9 to TRBJ1-6; weak D call: TRBD1 (5 bases). V lost 3 bases and J lost 10, with 10 bases in between. The CDR3 runs 13 residues. Germline CDR1 reads SEHNR; CDR2 reads FQNEAQ (reference sequence). The CDR3 loop reads CASSFEGRSPLHF. The CDR3, as DNA: TGTGCCAGCAGCTTCGAGGGGAGGTCACCCCTCCACTTT.

The chain has TRBV5-1 and TRBJ2-1; D perhaps matches TRBD2 (6 bases). Germline V gene data show CDR1 as SGHRS and CDR2 as YFSETQ. Trimming shortened V by 4 bases and J by 6 bases, and 20 bases separated the two germline ends. The CDR3 is made up of 16 amino acids. The CDR3 sequence is CASSLSGGTQTNEQFF. CDR3 sequence (DNA): TGCGCCAGCAGCCTTAGTGGGGGGACTCAAACCAATGAGCAGTTCTTC.

The chain recombines TRBV30 with TRBJ1-1; 7 bases align to TRBD1. CDR1 and CDR2 (germline): GTSNPN, SVGIG (reference sequence). The CDR3 extends over 15 amino acids. V trimming: 3 bases; J trimming: 0 bases; junction bases outside the gene matches: 7. The chain's CDR3 is CAWRQGLNMNTEAFF. The DNA of the CDR3 is TGTGCCTGGAGACAGGGGCTGAACATGAACACTGAAGCTTTCTTT. Supplemented by reference TRBV30 and TRBJ1-1, the full variable domain reads SQTIHQWPATLVQPVGSPLSLECTVEGTSNPNLYWYRQAAGRGLQLLFYSVGIGQISSEVPQNLSASRPQDRQFILSSKKLLLSDSGFYLCAWRQGLNMNTEAFFGQGTRLTVV.

The rearrangement uses TRBV9 and TRBJ1-1, with D possibly matching TRBD1 (6 bases). CDR1 and CDR2 from the germline V gene are SGDLS and YYNGEE. The CDR3 has 15 amino acids. Between the trimmed V and J ends, which lost 1 base and 5 bases, there was a span of 15 bases. This CDR3 is CASSVLGQVETEAFF. DNA for the CDR3: TGTGCCAGCAGCGTATTGGGACAAGTAGAGACTGAAGCTTTCTTT. Based on the CDR3 plus reference TRBV9 and TRBJ1-1, the full variable domain is DSGVTQTPKHLITATGQRVTLRCSPRSGDLSVYWYQQSLDQGLQFLIQYYNGEERAKGNILERFSAQQFPDLHSELNLSSLELGDSALYFCASSVLGQVETEAFFGQGTRLTVV.